The clone carrying this T cell receptor (beta chain) was observed a handful of times. Antigen: not known. Trimming pared 1 base from V and 0 bases from J, leaving 9 bases between. Germline loops: CDR1 SGHRS, CDR2 YFSETQ. The length of the CDR3 is 15 residues. The sample belongs to a study of T cells after yellow fever vaccination. Findings and limits, study-wide: The booster response re-showed most primary clones: more than 95% CD4, approximately 90% CD8.

A single record per CDR3 protein comes from TCRdb applying MiXCR to the 5' RACE reads. The sample yields fewer than 400,000 distinct CDR3 sequences, around 6.5% seen once. The sample here was PBMCs, taken 5 days after the yellow fever booster vaccination. This receptor was taken from a man aged 25 to 40 who received the YFV17D yellow fever vaccine. This chain connects TRBV5-1 to TRBJ2-3; D unresolved. The CDR3 here is CASSLTDTSTDTQYF. The DNA of the CDR3 is TGCGCCAGCAGCTTGACGGATACTAGCACAGATACGCAGTATTTT.